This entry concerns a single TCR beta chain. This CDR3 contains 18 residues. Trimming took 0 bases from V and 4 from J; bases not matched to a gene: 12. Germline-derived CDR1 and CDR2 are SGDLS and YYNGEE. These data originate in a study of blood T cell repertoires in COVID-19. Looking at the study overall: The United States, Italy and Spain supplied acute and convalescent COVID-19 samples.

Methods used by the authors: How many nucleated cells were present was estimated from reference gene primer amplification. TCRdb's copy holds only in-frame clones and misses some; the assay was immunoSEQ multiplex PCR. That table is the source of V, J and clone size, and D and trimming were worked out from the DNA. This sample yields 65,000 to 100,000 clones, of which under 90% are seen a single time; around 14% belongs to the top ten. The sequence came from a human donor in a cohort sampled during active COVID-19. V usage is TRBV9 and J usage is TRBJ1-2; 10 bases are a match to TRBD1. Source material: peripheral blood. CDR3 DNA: TGTGCCAGCAGCGTAGTCCCTGCCGGGACAGGGGATCTCTATGGCTACACCTTC. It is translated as CASSVVPAGTGDLYGYTF.